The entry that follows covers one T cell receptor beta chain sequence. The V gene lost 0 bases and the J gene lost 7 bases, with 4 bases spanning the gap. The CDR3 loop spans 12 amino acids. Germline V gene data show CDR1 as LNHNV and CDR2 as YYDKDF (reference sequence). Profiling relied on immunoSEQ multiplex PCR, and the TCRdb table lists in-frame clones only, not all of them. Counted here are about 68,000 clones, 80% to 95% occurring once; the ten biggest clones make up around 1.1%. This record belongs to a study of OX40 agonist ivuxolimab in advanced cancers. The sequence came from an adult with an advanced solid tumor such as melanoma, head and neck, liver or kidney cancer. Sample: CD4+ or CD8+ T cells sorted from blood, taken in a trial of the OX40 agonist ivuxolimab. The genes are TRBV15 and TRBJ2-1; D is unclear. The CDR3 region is CATSREQNEQFF. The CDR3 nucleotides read TGTGCCACCAGCAGAGAGCAGAATGAGCAGTTCTTC.